The rows below give T cell receptor beta chains drawn from one sample of a study of metastatic and nonmetastatic thyroid tumors. TCRdb reassembled clones from the PCR reads with MiXCR. There are almost 35,000 clones in the sample; 16% occur only once, and around 3.3% lies in the top ten. Sequencing was done on a sample of blood. The receptors shown here come from a female donor with papillary thyroid cancer or a benign thyroid nodule (not recorded which). Some clones in this sample may be carry-over from other donors' samples. Each CDR3 is given with its conserved first and last residue. D genes are given only for firm matches. Clone size is stated in some rows and not others, as once, few, many or a class when expanded.

16	NA	TRBV11-1	many	TRBJ2-7	CASSPQGSPLSYEQYF	TGTGCCAGCAGCCCCCAGGGCTCCCCCCTTTCCTACGAGCAGTACTTC
11	NA	TRBV5-1	many	TRBJ2-7	CASSFGYEQYF	TGCGCCAGCAGCTTCGGCTACGAGCAGTACTTC
17	TRBD2	TRBV25-1	many	TRBJ2-2	CASSGLKGLAGTGELFF	TGTGCCAGCAGTGGATTGAAGGGACTAGCGGGCACCGGGGAGCTGTTTTTT
14	NA	TRBV6-1	many	TRBJ1-1	CASSAPGSSTEAFF	TGTGCCAGCAGTGCGCCAGGGAGCAGCACTGAAGCTTTCTTT
17	TRBD1	TRBV12-3/TRBV12-4	many	TRBJ2-1	CASSSDRGRWTYNEQFF	TGTGCCAGCAGTTCCGACAGGGGGCGGTGGACCTACAATGAGCAGTTCTTC
16	NA	TRBV27	NA	TRBJ2-2	CASSNLDTGYTGELLF	TGTGCCAGCAGTAATCTGGACACTGGATATACCGGGGAGCTGCTTTTT
14	NA	TRBV19	many	TRBJ1-1	CASSIWAGYTEAFF	TGTGCCAGTAGTATATGGGCCGGTTACACTGAAGCTTTCTTT
15	TRBD2	TRBV5-1	many	TRBJ2-5	CASRREGRPQETQYF	TGCGCCAGCCGGCGGGAGGGCCGTCCCCAAGAGACCCAGTACTTC
14	TRBD2	TRBV20-1	medium-sized	TRBJ2-7	CSARAGGRTPEQYF	TGCAGTGCTAGGGCCGGCGGGAGGACCCCCGAGCAGTACTTC
14	NA	TRBV5-5	NA	TRBJ1-6	CSTSFRVGNSPLHF	TGTTCCACCAGCTTTCGGGTCGGGAATTCACCCCTCCACTTT
20	NA	TRBV12-3/TRBV12-4	once	TRBJ2-7	CASSLARFYGRLGGGYEQYF	TGTGCCAGCAGTTTAGCGCGGTTCTACGGACGGTTGGGTGGGGGCTACGAGCAGTACTTC
12	NA	TRBV10-1	many	TRBJ2-7	CASSDEGYEQYF	TGCGCCAGCAGTGATGAGGGCTACGAGCAGTACTTC
15	TRBD2	TRBV9	many	TRBJ2-1	CASSISGRAGNEQFF	TGTGCCAGCAGCATCAGCGGGAGAGCCGGTAACGAGCAGTTCTTC
13	NA	TRBV7-8	many	TRBJ1-6	CASSLILFSPLHF	TGTGCCAGCAGCTTAATATTATTTTCACCCCTCCACTTT
14	NA	TRBV4-2	many	TRBJ2-7	CASSQGGISYEQYF	TGTGCCAGCAGCCAAGGCGGAATCTCCTACGAGCAGTACTTC
15	NA	TRBV19	many	TRBJ1-5	CASSLVLYSNQPQHF	TGTGCCAGTAGTCTGGTCCTATATAGCAATCAGCCCCAGCATTTT
15	NA	TRBV6-1	many	TRBJ1-5	CASSERPGRNQPQHF	TGTGCCAGCAGTGAAAGGCCAGGGAGAAATCAGCCCCAGCATTTT
13	NA	TRBV14	many	TRBJ1-2	CASSQTRDYGYTF	TGTGCCAGCAGCCAAACGAGAGACTATGGCTACACCTTC
18	TRBD1	TRBV6-6	many	TRBJ2-3	CASSYWRPGQGGTDTQYF	TGTGCCAGCAGTTATTGGAGACCGGGACAGGGAGGGACAGATACGCAGTATTTT
15	TRBD1	TRBV18	NA	TRBJ2-2	CASSPGQGVGGELFF	TGTGCCAGCTCACCGGGACAGGGGGTCGGCGGGGAGCTGTTTTTT
16	TRBD2	TRBV28	many	TRBJ2-5	CASSAGLAGARETQYF	TGTGCCAGCAGCGCCGGACTAGCGGGAGCCCGGGAGACCCAGTACTTC
13	NA	TRBV6-4	medium-sized	TRBJ2-3	CASSDSEADTQYF	TGTGCCAGCAGTGACTCTGAAGCAGATACGCAGTATTTT
15	TRBD2	TRBV11-2	NA	TRBJ2-3	CASIPNGLGADTQYF	TGTGCTAGCATCCCTAATGGACTAGGGGCAGATACGCAGTATTTT
11	NA	TRBV2	NA	TRBJ2-7	CASRNQWALYF	TGTGCCAGCAGAAATCAGTGGGCTTTGTACTTC
13	NA	TRBV7-3	many	TRBJ2-3	CASSLRPLDTQYF	TGTGCCAGCAGCCTCCGACCGTTGGATACGCAGTATTTT
15	NA	TRBV5-1	many	TRBJ2-5	CASSLIPGLEETQYF	TGCGCCAGCAGCTTGATTCCGGGCCTTGAGGAGACCCAGTACTTC
15	TRBD1	TRBV5-4	many	TRBJ2-7	CASSPRQGTRVEQYF	TGTGCCAGCAGCCCCAGACAGGGGACCCGGGTCGAGCAGTACTTC
18	TRBD2	TRBV11-2	many	TRBJ2-3	CASSPRTSGSLSTDTQYF	TGTGCCAGCAGCCCACGGACTAGCGGGAGTCTCAGCACAGATACGCAGTATTTT
12	NA	TRBV2	many	TRBJ1-5	CASSGGNQPQHF	TGTGCCAGCAGTGGAGGCAATCAGCCCCAGCATTTT